This T cell receptor beta chain was identified during a study of tumor and adjacent non-tumor tissue in lung cancer. The overall study: Patients comprised about a dozen adenocarcinoma, a couple of squamous cell carcinoma and 1 small cell lung cancer.

No cell sorting was done before RNA was extracted from the tissue. Distant lung tissue was collected more than 3 cm away from the tumor edge. Newly diagnosed lung cancer patients had thoracic surgery in China, August–November 2014, without prior chemotherapy. Findings and limits, study-wide: TCR diversity was significantly greater in tumor than normal lung tissue. In normal lung, the top 100 clones were significantly more dominant than in tumor.

This clonotype appeared many times. Antigen: not known. Germline values: CDR1 MDHEN, CDR2 SYDVKM. V lost 0 bases and J lost 8; bases outside the gene matches: 16. The CDR3 length is 19 residues. A modified ARM-PCR protocol with three rounds of nested PCR amplified TCRbeta. TCRdb ran MiXCR on the multiplex PCR reads and lists one entry per CDR3 protein. This table has tens of thousands of distinct CDR3 sequences, 76% appearing once. The sample comprised distant non-tumor lung tissue. The J gene is TRBJ1-6, the V gene TRBV28, with 7 positions matching TRBD1. The clonotype was recovered from a man in his sixties or seventies with non-small cell lung cancer. The CDR3 bases are TGTGCCAGCAGTTTATGGCCCGTCGGGGACAGTCACACTTATTCACCCCTCCACTTT. Translation: CASSLWPVGDSHTYSPLHF.